The following is a TCR beta chain sequence with its context. The data were taken from a study of shared T cell receptors in the human thymus. The CDR3 is 13 residues long. The germline V gene has CDR1 MDHEN and CDR2 SYDVKM. Trimming removed 3 bases at V and 4 bases at J, with 9 bases between. Here immunoSEQ multiplex PCR was the method, and the copy in TCRdb shows in-frame clones only, minus some. The table includes approximately 400,000 clones, about 95% detected once. The J gene is TRBJ1-2, the V gene TRBV28, with D perhaps matching TRBD1 (5 bases). The specimen sequenced was thymocytes. The TCR comes from a human donor. CDR3 sequence reads: CASSLSGGYGYTF. The CDR3, as DNA: TGTGCCAGCAGTTTGTCGGGGGGCTATGGCTACACCTTC.